This TCR beta chain was recovered during a study of blood T cell repertoires in COVID-19 (dated by TCRdb to the early 2020s). Looking at the study overall: Collaborator samples came from the United States, Italy and Spain and covered acute and convalescent phases of COVID-19. The material from the prospective study consisted of cDNA or gDNA derived from T cells, B-cell-depleted T cells, or PBMCs. The dataset comprised deeply sampled blood TCRbeta repertoires from subjects exposed to, actively infected with, or recovered from COVID-19. The repertoires were released in a freely available public database meant as a resource for research on the immune response to SARS-CoV-2. The samples were drawn from the first 160 participants of the ongoing ImmuneRACE study and from 950 to 1,500 subjects provided by 6 global collaborators. The sample metadata nearly always contained a de-identified subject ID, COVID-19 status, age in years and sex. Where available, HLA class I and class II types were taken from metadata supplied by the sample provider and were not determined by assay-based typing.

TCRbeta CDR3 regions were amplified from genomic DNA by means of the immunoSEQ Assay, a bias-controlled multiplex PCR. In the paper's pipeline: The number of nucleated cells in each sample was estimated by amplification of reference gene primers within the assay. To quantify the absolute abundance of each unique TCRbeta CDR3 rearrangement, sequence reads were collapsed and filtered. For each sample, productive Simpson clonality was calculated by taking the square root of Simpson's diversity index across productive rearrangements. This is the immuneACCESS table as TCRdb keeps it, with only in-frame sequences that have V and J called. A part of the clones is gone; compared with another copy, unresolved V genes explain less than half, and the rest is unexplained. V and J calls and clone size are as listed in that table; D and trimming were resolved from the DNA. The sample table holds about 190,000 clones, of which 88% were seen once. The ten largest clones take up 1.5% to 2% of the sample.

Each collaborating institution followed its own protocols to collect whole blood in K2EDTA tubes. Collaborator samples were shipped for TCRbeta analysis as frozen whole blood, isolated PBMCs, or DNA extracted from either sample type. A word on this clone: The antigen it binds to is not known. The sample holds no much larger clone one base away, and base qualities are not on file.

Between the V and J ends, shortened by 3 bases and 5 bases respectively, the junction contains 14 bases. Looking up the germline V gene (reference sequence) yields CDR1 LGHDT and CDR2 YNNKEL. The CDR3 starts with the cysteine, ends with the phenylalanine, and has 15 residues. Only the CDR3 DNA is retained, 45 bases long and in frame from the first base. Overall study results and their limits: The quantity of clinical and demographic metadata differed by source and by participant and was supplied without curation.

The clonotype originates from a man between 18 and 35 years old with active or convalescent COVID-19. The sequencing input was peripheral blood. The chain uses TRBV3-1 (or the pseudogene TRBV3-2) and TRBJ2-1; TRBD1 is perhaps the D gene, given 5 matching bases. The base sequence is TGTGCCAGCAGCCATTTAGGGGAAGAAGACAATGAGCAGTTCTTC. Its protein is CASSHLGEEDNEQFF.